Listed below are T cell receptor beta chains from one sample, sequenced in a study of OX40 agonist ivuxolimab in advanced cancers. TCRdb keeps only in-frame clones here, not all; method: immunoSEQ multiplex PCR. This sample yields over 50,000 clones, of which approximately 82% are seen a single time; around 0.52% belongs to the top ten. Sequenced here: CD4+ or CD8+ T cells sorted from blood, sampled in a trial of the OX40 agonist ivuxolimab. These receptors were collected from an adult with an advanced solid tumor such as melanoma, head and neck, liver or kidney cancer. CDR3s include the opening cysteine and the closing phenylalanine or tryptophan. A D gene is named only where the DNA matches it firmly. Only part of the rows carry a size: once, few, many, or a class if the clone is expanded.

j_gene	v_gene	abundance	d_gene	len	CDR3aa	CDR3nt
TRBJ1-1	TRBV5-1	NA	NA	16	CASSIRGGVTNTEAFF	TGCGCCAGCAGCATCCGGGGAGGTGTAACAAACACTGAAGCTTTCTTT
TRBJ2-5	TRBV5-1	NA	NA	16	CASSLAGALDVETQYF	TGCGCCAGCAGCTTGGCCGGGGCTTTGGATGTTGAGACCCAGTACTTC
TRBJ2-7	TRBV19	NA	NA	11	CASSIFDEQYF	TGTGCCAGTAGTATTTTCGACGAGCAGTACTTC
TRBJ1-2	TRBV4-1	NA	NA	15	CASSQVRPGIYGYTF	TGCGCCAGCAGCCAAGTAAGACCCGGGATCTATGGCTACACCTTC
TRBJ2-1	TRBV2	NA	NA	14	CASSEASGYNEQFF	TGTGCCAGCAGTGAAGCTAGCGGATACAATGAGCAGTTCTTC
TRBJ2-2	TRBV6-6	once	TRBD2	14	CASYDGGDTGELFF	TGTGCCAGCTATGACGGGGGGGACACCGGGGAGCTGTTTTTT
TRBJ2-1	TRBV18	NA	TRBD2	18	CASSPGEGSGSPPNEQFF	TGTGCCAGCTCACCCGGGGAGGGGAGCGGGAGTCCCCCGAATGAGCAGTTCTTC
TRBJ2-2	TRBV2	NA	TRBD2	14	CASREGLRAGELFF	TGTGCCAGCAGGGAGGGACTACGGGCCGGGGAGCTGTTTTTT
TRBJ2-3	TRBV19	NA	TRBD2	14	CASSVGGSTDTQYF	TGTGCCAGTAGTGTCGGGGGGAGCACAGATACGCAGTATTTT
TRBJ1-2	TRBV29-1	once	NA	14	CSVDRGEGPYGYTF	TGCAGCGTTGACCGGGGGGAGGGTCCTTATGGCTACACCTTC
TRBJ1-2	TRBV5-4	NA	TRBD1	15	CASSFTDRAGYGYTF	TGTGCCAGCAGCTTTACTGACAGGGCGGGCTATGGCTACACCTTC
TRBJ2-5	TRBV28	few	TRBD2	16	CASSPGTSGYQETQYF	TGTGCCAGCAGTCCGGGGACTAGCGGCTACCAAGAGACCCAGTACTTC
TRBJ2-1	TRBV5-1	NA	NA	12	CASSLVGDEQFF	TGCGCCAGCAGCTTGGTGGGGGATGAGCAGTTCTTC
TRBJ1-1	TRBV4-2	NA	NA	14	CASSPSSGRTEAFF	TGTGCCAGCAGCCCCTCTTCAGGGAGGACTGAAGCTTTCTTT
TRBJ2-7	TRBV13	NA	TRBD1	15	CASSRRGQGSYEQYF	TGTGCCAGCAGCCGACGGGGACAGGGGTCCTACGAGCAGTACTTC
TRBJ2-1	TRBV7-9	NA	TRBD2	15	CASSSTGAGGYEQFF	TGTGCCAGCAGCTCGACCGGCGCGGGAGGCTATGAGCAGTTCTTC
TRBJ2-7	TRBV7-9	NA	TRBD1	16	CASSPDRGLVDYEQYF	TGTGCCAGCAGCCCGGACAGGGGGCTCGTTGACTACGAGCAGTACTTC
TRBJ1-1	TRBV30	NA	NA	17	CAWSPHSPGGMNTEAFF	TGTGCCTGGAGCCCTCATTCTCCAGGCGGAATGAACACTGAAGCTTTCTTT
TRBJ2-1	TRBV6-5	NA	NA	13	CASSELGGGEQFF	TGTGCCAGCAGCGAACTAGGAGGGGGTGAGCAGTTCTTC
TRBJ1-3	TRBV29-1	NA	TRBD1	17	CSVEDLRGQGNGNTIYF	TGCAGCGTTGAAGATCTTAGAGGACAGGGGAACGGAAACACCATATATTTT
TRBJ1-1	TRBV7-9	NA	NA	10	CASTKTEAFF	TGTGCCAGCACCAAGACAGAAGCTTTCTTT
TRBJ2-7	TRBV6-5	NA	TRBD1	12	CASSSTRDSHCF	TGTGCCAGCAGTTCTACCCGGGACAGCCACTGCTTC
TRBJ2-2	TRBV29-1	NA	NA	13	CSVGFGFTGELFF	TGCAGCGTTGGGTTTGGGTTCACCGGGGAGCTGTTTTTT
TRBJ2-5	TRBV19	NA	NA	14	CASSIGQSRETQYF	TGTGCCAGTAGTATCGGGCAGTCCAGGGAGACCCAGTACTTC
TRBJ2-1	TRBV2	NA	NA	15	CASSEHGTSYNEQFF	TGTGCCAGCAGTGAACACGGGACCTCCTACAATGAGCAGTTCTTC
TRBJ2-1	TRBV7-2	NA	TRBD2	16	CASSAIAGTSGGGRFF	TGTGCCAGCAGCGCGATAGCCGGGACTAGCGGGGGCGGTCGGTTCTTC
TRBJ1-3	TRBV13	NA	TRBD1	17	CASKGQHTAGSGNTIYF	TGTGCCAGCAAGGGACAGCATACCGCTGGCTCTGGAAACACCATATATTTT
TRBJ2-1	TRBV28	NA	TRBD2	14	CASSLNLAGGEQFF	TGTGCCAGCAGTTTAAATTTAGCGGGAGGTGAGCAGTTCTTC
TRBJ1-4	TRBV5-1	NA	NA	14	CASSFDSGDEKLFF	TGCGCCAGCAGCTTTGATTCAGGGGATGAAAAACTGTTTTTT
TRBJ2-7	TRBV18	NA	NA	14	CASSPPGIPYEQYF	TGTGCCAGCTCACCACCGGGAATCCCCTACGAGCAGTACTTC
TRBJ1-1	TRBV6-5	few	NA	16	CASSWEGGPMNTEAFF	TGTGCCAGCAGTTGGGAGGGAGGACCGATGAACACTGAAGCTTTCTTT
TRBJ2-3	TRBV11-2	NA	NA	17	CASSLGEWREGTDTQYF	TGTGCCAGCAGCTTAGGGGAGTGGCGGGAAGGAACAGATACGCAGTATTTT
TRBJ2-7	TRBV18	NA	TRBD2	16	CASSPDGGRATDEQYF	TGTGCCAGCTCACCCGACGGCGGGAGGGCCACCGACGAGCAGTACTTC
TRBJ2-2	TRBV11-1	NA	NA	14	CASSFRPGNGELFF	TGTGCCAGCAGCTTCAGACCTGGGAACGGGGAGCTGTTTTTT
TRBJ2-5	TRBV28	NA	TRBD2	16	CASSLRKGRGQETQYF	TGTGCCAGCAGTTTGAGGAAGGGGAGGGGACAAGAGACCCAGTACTTC
TRBJ1-2	TRBV12-5	NA	NA	13	CASGVIGAYGYTF	TGTGCTAGTGGAGTTATCGGGGCTTATGGCTACACCTTC
TRBJ2-5	TRBV11-2	NA	NA	15	CASSLGVGGGETQYF	TGTGCCAGCAGCTTAGGAGTGGGCGGTGGAGAGACCCAGTACTTC
TRBJ2-3	TRBV6-5	NA	NA	15	CASSYSGTGTDTQYF	TGTGCCAGCAGTTACTCAGGGACGGGCACAGATACGCAGTATTTT
TRBJ1-2	TRBV6-5	NA	TRBD1	13	CASRPTGADGYTF	TGTGCCAGCAGACCCACAGGGGCGGATGGCTACACCTTC
TRBJ2-7	TRBV18	NA	TRBD1	13	CASSRDSLYEQYF	TGTGCCAGCTCTAGGGACAGCCTCTACGAGCAGTACTTC
TRBJ1-5	TRBV10-3	NA	NA	17	CAISERPPTYSNQPQHF	TGTGCCATCAGTGAACGCCCACCGACGTATAGCAATCAGCCCCAGCATTTT
TRBJ1-6	TRBV28	NA	TRBD1	14	CASSPTGMVAPLHF	TGTGCCAGCAGCCCGACAGGGATGGTAGCACCCCTCCACTTT
TRBJ2-3	TRBV5-1	NA	TRBD2	15	CASNLLAQSTDTQYF	TGCGCCAGCAACCTACTAGCGCAAAGCACAGATACGCAGTATTTT
TRBJ1-1	TRBV28	few	NA	15	CASISPAVGHTEAFF	TGTGCCAGCATCTCCCCGGCAGTAGGTCACACTGAAGCTTTCTTT
TRBJ2-2	TRBV9	NA	NA	14	CASRVGGLAGELFF	TGTGCCAGCAGGGTTGGCGGATTGGCCGGGGAGCTGTTTTTT
TRBJ2-7	TRBV6-5	NA	NA	15	CASSTRGGASYEQYF	TGTGCCAGCAGCACCAGGGGGGGCGCCTCCTACGAGCAGTACTTC
TRBJ2-3	TRBV10-3	NA	NA	15	CAISDPAAVTDTQYF	TGTGCCATCAGTGATCCAGCGGCGGTCACAGATACGCAGTATTTT
TRBJ2-1	TRBV6-1	NA	TRBD2	15	CASSGSGRASNEQFF	TGTGCCAGCTCAGGGAGCGGGAGGGCCTCCAATGAGCAGTTCTTC
TRBJ1-2	TRBV30	NA	NA	11	CAWSVAYGYTF	TGTGCCTGGAGTGTAGCGTATGGCTACACCTTC
TRBJ1-5	TRBV19	NA	NA	13	CASRYRGNQPQHF	TGTGCCAGTAGGTACCGGGGCAATCAGCCCCAGCATTTT
TRBJ2-1	TRBV30	once	NA	13	CAWSRASYNEQFF	TGTGCCTGGAGTAGGGCCTCCTACAATGAGCAGTTCTTC
TRBJ2-1	TRBV25-1	NA	NA	11	CASSAPGEQFF	TGTGCCAGCAGTGCACCGGGGGAGCAGTTCTTC
TRBJ1-6	TRBV2	NA	NA	13	CASRGAVGSPLHF	TGTGCCAGCAGGGGGGCGGTGGGTTCACCCCTCCACTTT
TRBJ2-3	TRBV5-1	NA	NA	16	CASSANSGANTDTQYF	TGCGCCAGCAGCGCTAATAGCGGAGCAAACACAGATACGCAGTATTTT
TRBJ2-1	TRBV11-2	few	TRBD2	16	CASSLGGLAVYNEQFF	TGTGCCAGCAGCTTAGGCGGACTAGCAGTCTATAATGAGCAGTTCTTC
TRBJ2-5	TRBV5-1	NA	NA	13	CASSLSRPETQYF	TGCGCCAGTAGCTTGTCCCGGCCCGAGACCCAGTACTTC
TRBJ2-3	TRBV5-1	NA	NA	16	CASSSREGAAGDTQYF	TGCGCCAGCAGCTCCCGGGAGGGGGCGGCCGGAGATACGCAGTATTTT
TRBJ1-2	TRBV9	NA	NA	14	CASSVDAVNYGYTF	TGTGCCAGCAGCGTAGATGCCGTGAACTATGGCTACACCTTC